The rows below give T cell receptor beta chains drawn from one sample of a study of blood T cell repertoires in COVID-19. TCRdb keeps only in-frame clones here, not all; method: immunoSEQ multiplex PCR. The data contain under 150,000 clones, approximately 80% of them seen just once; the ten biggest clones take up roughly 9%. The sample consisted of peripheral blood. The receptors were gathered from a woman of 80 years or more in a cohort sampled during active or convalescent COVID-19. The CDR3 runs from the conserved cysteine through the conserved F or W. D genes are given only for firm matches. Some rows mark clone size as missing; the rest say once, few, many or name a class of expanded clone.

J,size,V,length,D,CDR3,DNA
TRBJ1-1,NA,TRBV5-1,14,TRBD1,CASSRDRKNTEAFF,TGCGCCAGCAGCCGGGACAGAAAGAACACTGAAGCTTTCTTT
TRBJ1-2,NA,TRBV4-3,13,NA,CASSQGQSYGYTF,TGCGCCAGCAGCCAAGGACAGTCCTATGGCTACACCTTC
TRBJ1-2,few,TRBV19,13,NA,CASTRGASYGYTF,TGTGCCAGCACTCGGGGGGCGAGCTATGGCTACACCTTC
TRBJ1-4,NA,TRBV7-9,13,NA,CASRSDTNEKLFF,TGTGCCAGCAGATCGGACACCAATGAAAAACTGTTTTTT
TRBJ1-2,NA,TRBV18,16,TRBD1,CASSQTTGTGKDGYTF,TGTGCCAGCTCTCAAACTACCGGGACAGGGAAGGACGGCTACACCTTC
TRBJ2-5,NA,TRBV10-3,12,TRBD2,CAISAGGETQYF,TGTGCCATCAGTGCGGGGGGGGAGACCCAGTACTTC
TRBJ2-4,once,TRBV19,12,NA,CASSTNFDIQYF,TGTGCCAGTAGTACTAATTTCGACATTCAGTACTTC
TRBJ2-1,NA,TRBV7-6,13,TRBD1,CASSQDRVNEQFF,TGTGCCAGCAGCCAGGACAGGGTGAATGAGCAGTTCTTC
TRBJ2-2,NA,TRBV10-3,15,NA,CAISEFQGSTGELFF,TGTGCCATCAGTGAGTTTCAGGGGAGTACCGGGGAGCTGTTTTTT
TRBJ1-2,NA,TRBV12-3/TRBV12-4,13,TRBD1,CASSWDREDGYTF,TGTGCCAGCAGTTGGGACAGGGAGGATGGCTACACCTTC
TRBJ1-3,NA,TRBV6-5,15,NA,CASSPFRGSGNTIYF,TGTGCCAGCAGCCCCTTCAGGGGTTCTGGAAACACCATATATTTT
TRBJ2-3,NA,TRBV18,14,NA,CASSPSGVADTQYF,TGTGCCAGCTCACCCTCGGGGGTTGCAGATACGCAGTATTTT
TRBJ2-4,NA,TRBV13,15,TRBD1,CASSLDRGAKNIQYF,TGTGCCAGCAGCTTGGACAGGGGAGCCAAAAACATTCAGTACTTC
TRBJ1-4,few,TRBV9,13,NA,CASSVGLNEKLFF,TGTGCCAGCAGCGTGGGACTAAATGAAAAACTGTTTTTT
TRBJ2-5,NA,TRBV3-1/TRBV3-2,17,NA,CASSQASATGKGETQYF,TGTGCCAGCAGCCAAGCATCCGCAACAGGGAAAGGAGAGACCCAGTACTTC
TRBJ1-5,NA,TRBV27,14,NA,CASSEFRGNQPQHF,TGTGCCAGCAGTGAGTTCCGGGGTAATCAGCCCCAGCATTTT
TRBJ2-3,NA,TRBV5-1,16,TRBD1,CASSLGTGGGTDTQYF,TGCGCCAGCAGCTTGGGGACAGGGGGAGGCACAGATACGCAGTATTTT